This entry lists 15 T cell receptor beta chains sequenced from one sample in a study of metastatic and nonmetastatic thyroid tumors. Until they underwent thyroid surgery, no patient had received any treatment. Through MiXCR, TCRdb re-clonotyped the PCR reads. The sample shows around 12,000 clones, around two fifths of them seen only once. Material: tumor tissue. All receptors come from a female donor with papillary thyroid cancer or a benign thyroid nodule (not recorded which). Some clones in this sample may be carry-over from other donors' samples.

This sequence joins TRBV30 and TRBJ2-2; D perhaps matches TRBD1 (7 bases). Germline V lookup: CDR1 GTSNPN, CDR2 SVGIG (reference sequence). The CDR3 loop spans 12 amino acids. Trimming cost V 8 bases and J 8 bases, with 15 bases left between them. CDR3 amino acids: CATSTGTGELFF. CDR3 DNA sequence: TGTGCCACCTCGACAGGGACTGGGGAGCTGTTTTTT.

This clone was seen only a few times. This chain joins TRBV19 and TRBJ1-1; TRBD1 aligns across 7 bases. V lost 7 bases and J lost 3; bases outside the gene matches: 8. Germline lookup yields CDR1 LNHDA and CDR2 SQIVND (reference sequence). CDR3 length: 14 residues. CDR3 coding DNA: TGTGCCAGTATCTTAGGGGGCAGCTACACTGAAGCTTTCTTT. It codes for CASILGGSYTEAFF.

This clone was detected a few times. This chain connects TRBV6-1 to TRBJ2-2; D uncertain. V lost 10 bases and J 4 bases, leaving 10 bases between the germline ends. This CDR3 is built from 12 residues. Looked up from germline, CDR1 is MNHNS and CDR2 is SASEGT. The CDR3 DNA reads TGTGCCACCACATCTAGCACCGGGGAGCTGTTTTTT. It specifies CATTSSTGELFF.

This clone was detected only a few times. This chain links TRBV28 with TRBJ1-3; no definite D call. The germline CDR1 and CDR2 sequences are MDHEN and SYDVKM. This CDR3 comprises 15 residues. With 3 bases removed from V and 0 bases from J, the gap between germline ends came to 9 bases. CDR3 residues: CASSFQPFSGNTIYF. CDR3 coding DNA: TGTGCCAGCAGTTTCCAGCCGTTCTCTGGAAACACCATATATTTT. Combining the CDR3 with reference TRBV28 and TRBJ1-3 gives the whole variable domain DVKVTQSSRYLVKRTGEKVFLECVQDMDHENMFWYRQDPGLGLRLIYFSYDVKMKEKGDIPEGYSVSREKKERFSLILESASTNQTSMYLCASSFQPFSGNTIYFGEGSWLTVV.

This chain uses TRBV18 with TRBJ2-7; 7 bases are shared with TRBD2. The V gene end was trimmed by 4 bases and the J gene end by 6 bases; junction bases not matched to a gene: 12. CDR3 length: 15 residues. Per germline, CDR1 KGHSH and CDR2 LQKENI. The CDR3, as DNA: TGTGCCAGCTCACAGCAGCGGGGACTCGAAACCGAGCAGTACTTC. The encoded protein is CASSQQRGLETEQYF.

This clone was recorded a few times. J is TRBJ1-1 and V is TRBV6-1; D is ambiguous. From germline, CDR1 is MNHNS and CDR2 SASEGT. The V gene lost 7 bases and the J gene lost 1 base, with 10 bases spanning the gap. The CDR3 runs 13 residues. The CDR3 nucleotides are TGTGCCAGCATCAAAGACGGGAACACTGAAGCTTTCTTT. Its protein product is CASIKDGNTEAFF.

The rearrangement uses TRBV30 and TRBJ1-3, with 7 bases aligning to TRBD1. The CDR3 is made up of 14 amino acids. V was clipped by 2 bases and J by 3 bases; unmatched bases: 4. Looked up from germline, CDR1 is GTSNPN and CDR2 is SVGIG (reference sequence). CDR3 sequence: CAWSPTGSGNTIYF. The CDR3 DNA sequence: TGTGCCTGGAGTCCGACAGGGAGTGGAAACACCATATATTTT.

The chain links TRBV11-1 to TRBJ2-1; 10 nucleotides line up with TRBD2. This CDR3 comprises 16 residues. Germline CDR1 SGHAT, CDR2 FQDESV (reference sequence). V shed 6 bases and J 6 bases; nucleotides not matched to a gene: 11. The CDR3 region is CASRPGEREGRNEQFF. The CDR3 nucleotides are TGTGCCAGCAGGCCGGGAGAGCGGGAGGGCCGCAATGAGCAGTTCTTC.

The V gene is TRBV6-1, the J gene TRBJ1-5; maybe TRBD1 (5 bases). Per germline, CDR1 MNHNS and CDR2 SASEGT. V was clipped by 7 bases and J by 1 base, with 11 bases between them. The length of the CDR3 is 14 residues. The CDR3 sequence is CASMAGLSNQPQHF. CDR3 bases: TGTGCCAGCATGGCAGGGTTAAGCAATCAGCCCCAGCATTTT.

This clone was seen more than once but under ten times. The chain couples TRBV28 to TRBJ1-6; 12 nucleotides agree with TRBD1. The J segment lost 9 bases and the V segment lost 8 bases, leaving 5 bases of the junction unmatched. The germline V gene encodes CDR1 MDHEN and CDR2 SYDVKM. This CDR3 is built from 14 residues. Here the CDR3 DNA reads TGTGCCAGCGGGACAGGGGGCCGTTTTTCACCCCTCCACTTT. Translation: CASGTGGRFSPLHF.

V and J are TRBV19 and TRBJ1-2, with unresolved D. CDR1 LNHDA and CDR2 SQIVND come from the germline V gene (reference sequence). This CDR3 is 14 amino acids long. V gave up 2 bases and J gave up 4 bases, with 11 bases separating them. The CDR3 region has the DNA TGTGCCAGTAGTATAAGTGTGGGCCGCTATGGCTACACCTTC. This encodes CASSISVGRYGYTF.

The chain has TRBV11-2 and TRBJ2-1, with 7 nucleotides matching TRBD2. Trimming cost V 3 bases and J 3 bases; bases outside gene matches: 8. The CDR3 consists of 16 residues. Germline lookup yields CDR1 SGHAT and CDR2 FQNNGV. The CDR3 coding sequence is TGTGCCAGCAGCTTTGGTGGCGGGGGAGTCTACAATGAGCAGTTCTTC. Translated, it gives CASSFGGGGVYNEQFF.

V usage is TRBV4-2 and J usage is TRBJ1-3; no firm D call. The germline V gene encodes CDR1 LGHNA and CDR2 YNFKEQ. Trimming shortened V by 7 bases and J by 0 bases, and 16 bases separated the two germline ends. This CDR3 has 16 residues. The chain's CDR3 is CASKTEDGSSGNTIYF. Here the CDR3 DNA reads TGTGCCAGCAAAACGGAGGACGGATCCTCTGGAAACACCATATATTTT.

The chain links TRBV7-6 to TRBJ2-6; D might be TRBD1 (6 bases). Germline loops: CDR1 SGHVS, CDR2 FNYEAQ. V gave up 6 bases and J gave up 0 bases, with 15 bases separating them. The CDR3 runs 17 residues. CDR3 nucleotides: TGTGCCAGCAGTACCGGACAGCCCAACTCTGGGGCCAACGTCCTGACTTTC. Protein: CASSTGQPNSGANVLTF.

The chain carries TRBV6-1 and TRBJ2-2; D remains unclear. Germline V lookup: CDR1 MNHNS, CDR2 SASEGT. Trimming shortened V by 8 bases and J by 5 bases, and 9 bases separated the two germline ends. The CDR3 length is 12 residues. CDR3 nucleotide sequence: TGTGCCAGCCCAGCTAGTACCGGGGAGCTGTTTTTT. It specifies CASPASTGELFF.